Listed below are T cell receptor beta chains from one sample, sequenced in a study of PD-L1 blockade in urothelial cancer. Clones were read by immunoSEQ multiplex PCR, and TCRdb kept only the in-frame ones, dropping some. The sample contains about 41,000 clones, 82% of which appear only once. This specimen consisted of PBMCs, obtained around atezolizumab (anti-PD-L1) treatment. These receptor sequences come from a man in his 60s with urothelial cancer. Each CDR3 is given with its conserved first and last residue. D genes are given only for firm matches. The listing skips clone size in some rows; elsewhere it reads once, few, many or a size class.

j_call | d_call | v_call | clone_size | cdr3_nt | cdr3_aa
TRBJ2-3 | TRBD2 | TRBV29-1 | once | TGCAGTACGGTGGCGGGAGGGTCGGATACGCAGTATTTT | CSTVAGGSDTQYF
TRBJ2-7 | TRBD1 | TRBV7-9 | once | TGTGCCAGTGGGACAGGGGGGGAAACCTACGAGCAGTACTTC | CASGTGGETYEQYF
TRBJ2-2 | TRBD1 | TRBV11-2 | NA | TGTGCCAGCAGCTTAGTGGGTCGACAGGGGAACACCGGGGAGCTGTTTTTT | CASSLVGRQGNTGELFF
TRBJ2-7 | TRBD2 | TRBV2 | NA | TGTGCCAGCGGGAGGGGCTACGAGCAGTACTTC | CASGRGYEQYF
TRBJ1-2 | NA | TRBV6-6 | NA | TGTGCCAGCACGGGAAACCTCGAGGGAGATGGCTACACCTTC | CASTGNLEGDGYTF
TRBJ1-6 | NA | TRBV27 | NA | TGTGCCAGCAGTCGGGGGAATAATTCACCCCTCCACTTT | CASSRGNNSPLHF
TRBJ2-5 | TRBD2 | TRBV5-1 | NA | TGCGCCAGCAGACCCACACAGAGCGGGGGCCAAGAGACCCAGTACTTC | CASRPTQSGGQETQYF
TRBJ2-2 | TRBD1 | TRBV5-1 | NA | TGCGCCAGCAGCCCCGGGACAGGGAACACCGGGGAGCTGTTTTTT | CASSPGTGNTGELFF
TRBJ1-2 | NA | TRBV10-3 | NA | TGTGCCAAGAGCCAGGACAGAAACTATGGCTACACCTTC | CAKSQDRNYGYTF
TRBJ2-7 | TRBD2 | TRBV5-6 | NA | TGTGCCAGCAGCCCACGGGGGGGTAACGAGCAGTACTTC | CASSPRGGNEQYF
TRBJ1-4 | NA | TRBV7-9 | NA | TGTGCCAGCAGGTCAGGGGTTGCAGATGAAAAACTGTTTTTT | CASRSGVADEKLFF
TRBJ2-3 | NA | TRBV6-1 | NA | TGTGCCAGCCGACTTTGGGCGGGGTGGGGAGATACGCAGTATTTT | CASRLWAGWGDTQYF
TRBJ1-3 | NA | TRBV27 | NA | TGTGCCACTAACACCATATATTTT | CATNTIYF
TRBJ1-2 | TRBD1 | TRBV13 | NA | TGTGCCAGCAGCCGTCGGACAGGGACGGACTATGGCTACACCTTC | CASSRRTGTDYGYTF
TRBJ1-2 | TRBD1 | TRBV30 | NA | TGTGCCTGGAGCAGACAGGGTTGGCGGAATGGCTACACCTTC | CAWSRQGWRNGYTF
TRBJ1-1 | NA | TRBV7-2 | NA | TGTGCCAGCACAATAGGATACAGTCAGAACACTGAAGCTTTCTTT | CASTIGYSQNTEAFF
TRBJ1-2 | TRBD1 | TRBV9 | NA | TGTGCCAGCAGCGACAGGGGCGTATATGGCTACACCTTC | CASSDRGVYGYTF
TRBJ1-2 | TRBD1 | TRBV6-5 | few | TGTGCCAGCAGTGGGGACAGGGACTATGGCTACACCTTC | CASSGDRDYGYTF
TRBJ2-3 | TRBD2 | TRBV14 | NA | TGTGCCAGCAGCCAAGATAACTCGACTAGCGGGGTGGATACGCAGTATTTT | CASSQDNSTSGVDTQYF
TRBJ1-5 | TRBD1 | TRBV2 | once | TGTGCCAGCAGTTTACAGGGGCGGGGTCAGCCCCAGCATTTT | CASSLQGRGQPQHF
TRBJ1-6 | TRBD1 | TRBV6-1 | NA | TGTGCCAGCAGTGCCTACGACAGGGTGTATAATTCACCCCTCCACTTT | CASSAYDRVYNSPLHF
TRBJ1-4 | NA | TRBV21-1 | NA | TGTGCCTCCAGCGGGACAGGGAAATGGGCTAATGAAAAACTGTTTTTT | CASSGTGKWANEKLFF
TRBJ2-7 | NA | TRBV27 | NA | TGTGCCAGCAGTTTCCGCGAGAACTACGAGCAGTACTTC | CASSFRENYEQYF
TRBJ2-5 | TRBD2 | TRBV19 | NA | TGTGCCAGTAGTTTGGGACTAGCGGGGGGCTTCCAAGAGACCCAGTACTTC | CASSLGLAGGFQETQYF
TRBJ2-5 | NA | TRBV4-2 | NA | TGTGCCAGCAGCAAAGAGGGGATGACCCGGGGGACCCATAAAGAGACCCAGTACTTC | CASSKEGMTRGTHKETQYF
TRBJ1-2 | NA | TRBV5-6 | NA | TGTGCCAGCAGCTTGGTGGTTAGTAACTATGGCTACACCTTC | CASSLVVSNYGYTF
TRBJ2-5 | NA | TRBV2 | NA | TGTGCCAGCAGTTCGGGACAACGAGAGACCCAGTACTTC | CASSSGQRETQYF
TRBJ1-5 | TRBD1 | TRBV27 | NA | TGTGCCAGCAGTGCCGGACAGGGGGTAGGTCAGCCCCAGCATTTT | CASSAGQGVGQPQHF
TRBJ1-1 | TRBD1 | TRBV29-1 | NA | TGCAGCACCCCCGGGACAGGGAATACTGAAGCTTTCTTT | CSTPGTGNTEAFF
TRBJ2-1 | TRBD1 | TRBV7-2 | NA | TGTGCCAGCAGCGCTACAGGGGGCTACAACTACAATGAGCAGTTCTTC | CASSATGGYNYNEQFF
TRBJ2-3 | NA | TRBV7-2 | few | TGTGCCAGCAGCTTAGTCGGCGGGGCAGCAGATACGCAGTATTTT | CASSLVGGAADTQYF
TRBJ2-7 | TRBD1 | TRBV16 | NA | TGTGCCAGCAGCGCAGGGACAGGGACCTACGAGCAGTACTTC | CASSAGTGTYEQYF
TRBJ2-7 | TRBD1 | TRBV4-2 | NA | TGTGCCAGCAGCCAAAGGACAGGGGGCCGCTACGAGCAGTACTTC | CASSQRTGGRYEQYF
TRBJ1-4 | NA | TRBV7-9 | NA | TGTGCCAACAGCTCTTCCGGGATCGGCGGGGAAAAACTGTTTTTT | CANSSSGIGGEKLFF
TRBJ1-6 | NA | TRBV18 | NA | TGTGCCAGCTCAGGGGGGGAAAATTCACCCCTCCACTTT | CASSGGENSPLHF
TRBJ1-6 | TRBD1 | TRBV7-9 | once | TGTGCCAGCAGCGGTGAACAGGGGGCCTATAATTCACCCCTCCACTTT | CASSGEQGAYNSPLHF
TRBJ2-2 | NA | TRBV6-1 | NA | TGTGCCAGCAGCTCTATATGGAACACCGGGGAGCTGTTTTTT | CASSSIWNTGELFF
TRBJ2-1 | NA | TRBV5-1 | NA | TGCGCCAGCAGTAACGGGAGCTCCTACAATGAGCAGTTCTTC | CASSNGSSYNEQFF
TRBJ2-7 | TRBD1 | TRBV28 | NA | TGTGCCAGCAGCACCCCGGGACAGGCCTACGAGCAGTACTTC | CASSTPGQAYEQYF
TRBJ1-4 | NA | TRBV28 | NA | TGTGCCAGCCGAGGAACGGCCGGAAAACTGTTTTTT | CASRGTAGKLFF
TRBJ1-5 | NA | TRBV6-1 | NA | TGTGCCAGCAGTGAGATCAGGGTTAGCAATCAGCCCCAGCATTTT | CASSEIRVSNQPQHF
TRBJ1-6 | TRBD1 | TRBV6-1 | NA | TGTGCCAGCAGTGCGGGGACAGGGGGGAATTCACCCCTCCACTTT | CASSAGTGGNSPLHF
TRBJ2-7 | TRBD1 | TRBV4-2 | NA | TGTGCCAGCAGCCAAGGAGGGGGCGCTTTTAACGAGCAGTACTTC | CASSQGGGAFNEQYF
TRBJ1-5 | NA | TRBV7-2 | NA | TGTGCCAGCAGCTTAGCTCGAGGGAATCAGCCCCAGCATTTT | CASSLARGNQPQHF
TRBJ1-1 | NA | TRBV7-8 | NA | TGTGCCAGCAGCTTAGGAGGTCCGACTTTCTTT | CASSLGGPTFF
TRBJ2-3 | TRBD2 | TRBV5-4 | NA | TGTGCCAGCAGCTTGACTAGCGGGAACACAGATACGCAGTATTTT | CASSLTSGNTDTQYF
TRBJ2-1 | NA | TRBV19 | NA | TGTGCCACCGTTCCTAGGGCAGGGATTCACTACAATGAGCAGTTCTTC | CATVPRAGIHYNEQFF
TRBJ2-5 | TRBD2 | TRBV4-2 | NA | TGTGCCAGCAGCCAAGACACTAGCGGGGGAGAGTTAGGGACCCAGTACTTC | CASSQDTSGGELGTQYF
TRBJ1-4 | NA | TRBV6-6 | NA | TGTGCCAGCAGTTACGGGGAGGGGAAGAAGGAAAAACTGTTTTTT | CASSYGEGKKEKLFF
TRBJ2-3 | TRBD1 | TRBV4-2 | NA | TGTGCCAGCAGCCAGGCTAGGGGGCGCACAGATACGCAGTATTTT | CASSQARGRTDTQYF
TRBJ1-1 | NA | TRBV27 | NA | TGTGCCAGCAGTACGCGGACAGCGAACACTGAAGCTTTCTTT | CASSTRTANTEAFF
TRBJ1-1 | TRBD1 | TRBV10-1 | NA | TGCGCCAGCAGTCAGACAGGGAAGGGGCACACTGAAGCTTTCTTT | CASSQTGKGHTEAFF
TRBJ2-2 | TRBD2 | TRBV7-2 | medium-sized | TGTGCCAGCAACTCCTTGGCGGGAGGCGGGGAGCTGTTTTTT | CASNSLAGGGELFF
TRBJ1-2 | TRBD1 | TRBV30 | NA | TGTGCCTGGAGGGCAGGACAGGGGGCAAGTGGCTACACCTTC | CAWRAGQGASGYTF
TRBJ2-3 | NA | TRBV5-1 | NA | TGCGCCAGCAGCCGACTTCCCCTCGGGCGGGGCTACACAGATACGCAGTATTTT | CASSRLPLGRGYTDTQYF